This T cell receptor (beta chain) was identified during a study of shared clonotypes between healthy human individuals (dated by TCRdb to 2018 to 2021). With regard to the full study: The cohort included three men and a couple of women between 18 and 49 years of age. For each donor, three plates each were used for CD4 naive and CD4 memory, two plates were used for CD8 naive, and one plate was used for CD8 memory. Blood TCR repertoires of 5 or 6 healthy adults were deeply sequenced to estimate repertoire size and the extent of clonotype sharing between individuals. Different laboratories and diverse techniques were used to prepare libraries and sequence TCR repertoires, to increase sequencing depth and limit assay-specific biases. Leukapheresis yielded between about 0.94 and 9.5 billion PBMCs per donor.

V loses 2 bases, J loses 4 bases, and the germline ends lie 14 bases apart. Per the germline V gene (reference sequence), SGHNT is the CDR1 and YYREEE is the CDR2. CDR3 length: 15 amino acids, cysteine to phenylalanine. The read is trimmed to its CDR3 DNA, 45 bases read in frame from base 1. Using the deep immunoSEQ assay, TCR CDR3 regions were amplified from genomic DNA by multiplex PCR. Extracted genomic DNA from each cell subset was distributed evenly across all wells of several immunoSEQ 96-well plates, and each plate was treated as a replicate. For sorted subsets, each replicate PCR was loaded with about 0.2 ug genomic DNA, equivalent to 30,000 or so T cell genomes. The purified libraries were quantified using a Qubit 3.0 fluorometer, sized with a Bioanalyzer 2100, and then quantified again using the KAPA Library Quantification kit. Every immunoSEQ 96-well plate was sequenced on a separate single-read 150-cycle Illumina NextSeq 550 flow cell. In the source study's methods: Because the immunoSEQ output held only junctional sequences and lacked quality scores, the filtering could not match the filtering applied to full-length reads. To assign V/J genes and CDR3, sequences were annotated using PyIR, a Python wrapper for IgBLAST v1.9, with IMGT germline references. Reads were removed for weak V/J assignments (E-value above 1e-6), missing CDR3, stop codons, out-of-frame junctions, or ambiguous translated residues. V3J clonotypes were defined by identical inferred V gene, J gene, and CDR3 amino acid sequence. Percentage overlap between repertoires was calculated by dividing the number of shared unique clonotypes by the size of the smaller repertoire. Three approaches were used to assess repertoire richness: RTK rarefaction, the Chao1 estimator, and Recon v2.1 estimates of unobserved clonotypes. Generation probabilities for all TCRbeta clonotypes obtained by the gDNA method from several donors were computed using OLGA. TCRdb stores this immuneACCESS table with in-frame sequences only. Part of the clones is absent; in the studies checked, under half of the shortfall reflects unresolved V genes, and no reason is known for the rest. V and J calls and clone size are given by that table; D and trimming were obtained from the DNA. The sample table holds about 2.5 million clones, of which less than 95% were seen once. Jointly, the top ten make up 0.37% of the sample.

Study-level results and caveats: Pairwise subsampling led to the expectation that sequencing depth would affect the degree of clonotype sharing among donors. When several donors were compared, the shared fraction of clonotypes was around 5% for naive CD4, approximately 3.3% for naive CD8, roughly 2.5% for memory CD4, and about 0.36% for memory CD8. Compared with non-shared clonotypes, clonotypes shared by all four sorted-subset donors had higher generation probabilities. Sampling was restricted to blood, and TCR repertoires in tissues likely differ from the TCR repertoires found in blood. Naive subsets generally had larger estimated clonotype richness than memory subsets did. The genetic and exposure-history diversity represented was limited by the small number of donors. Rarefaction of sorted-subset datasets indicated incomplete sequencing despite the large sequencing depth.

As regards this clone: What antigen it recognizes has not been identified. Base qualities are not recorded, but no much larger clone differs from it by a single base.

Donors were healthy HIV-negative adults with no recently reported acute infections or vaccinations. Only Caucasian adults living in Nashville, Tennessee, USA were represented among the donors. CD4+ T cells were enriched by magnetic negative selection, after which naive cells were positively selected on CD45RA and the negative fraction was taken as the memory subset. Blood was collected by leukapheresis, and PBMCs were isolated by Ficoll-Histopaque density gradient centrifugation and then cryopreserved in liquid nitrogen vapor phase. Purity and quantity of every magnetically sorted T cell population were checked by analytical flow cytometry. Each sorted fraction had its genomic DNA isolated and then quantified by UV absorbance on a Nanodrop 2000c.

The sample was naive CD4+ T cells from PBMCs. The sample's cell subset or site label, in plain terms: CD45RA+ positively selected. The chain is assembled from TRBV5-4 and TRBJ2-3; TRBD2 is perhaps the D gene, given 6 matching bases. This sequence was found in a man younger than 35 in good health. Some clones in this sample may be carry-over from other donors' samples. The CDR3 sequence is CASSFGGREPDTQYF. The DNA sequence is given as TGTGCCAGCAGCTTCGGAGGTCGGGAGCCAGATACGCAGTATTTT.